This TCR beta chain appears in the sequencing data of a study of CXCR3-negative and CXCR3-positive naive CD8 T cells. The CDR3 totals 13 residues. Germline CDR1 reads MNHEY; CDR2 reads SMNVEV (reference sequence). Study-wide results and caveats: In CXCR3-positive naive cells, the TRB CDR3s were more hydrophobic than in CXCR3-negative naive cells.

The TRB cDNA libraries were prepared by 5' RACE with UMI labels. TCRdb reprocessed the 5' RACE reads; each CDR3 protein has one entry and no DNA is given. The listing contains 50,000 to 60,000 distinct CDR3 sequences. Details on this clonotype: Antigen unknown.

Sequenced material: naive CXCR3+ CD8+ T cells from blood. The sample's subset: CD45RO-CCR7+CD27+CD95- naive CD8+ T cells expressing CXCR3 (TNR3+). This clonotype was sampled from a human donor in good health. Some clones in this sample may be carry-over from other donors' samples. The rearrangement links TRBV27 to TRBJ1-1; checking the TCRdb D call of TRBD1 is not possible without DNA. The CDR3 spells CASSLTGVAEAFF.